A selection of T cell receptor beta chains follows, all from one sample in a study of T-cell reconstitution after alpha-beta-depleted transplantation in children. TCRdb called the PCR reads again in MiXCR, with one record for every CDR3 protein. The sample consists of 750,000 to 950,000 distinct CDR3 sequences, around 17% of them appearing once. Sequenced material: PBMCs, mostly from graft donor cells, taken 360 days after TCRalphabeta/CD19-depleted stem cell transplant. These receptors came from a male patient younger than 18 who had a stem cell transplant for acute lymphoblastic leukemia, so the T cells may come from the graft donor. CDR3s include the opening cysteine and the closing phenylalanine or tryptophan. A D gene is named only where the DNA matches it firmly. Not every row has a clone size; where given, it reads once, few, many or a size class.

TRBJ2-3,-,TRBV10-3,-,CAISDGTSTDTQYF,TGTGCCATCAGTGATGGAACTAGCACAGATACGCAGTATTTT
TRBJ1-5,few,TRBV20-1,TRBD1,CSARVGTGFSNQPQHF,TGCAGTGCTAGAGTGGGGACAGGGTTTAGCAATCAGCCCCAGCATTTT
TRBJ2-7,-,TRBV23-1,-,CASSQSRRTYEQYF,TGCGCCAGCAGTCAATCTCGGAGGACCTACGAGCAGTACTTC
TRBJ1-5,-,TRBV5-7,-,CASSSMAGPSNQPQHF,TGTGCCAGCAGCTCTATGGCAGGACCTAGCAATCAGCCCCAGCATTTT
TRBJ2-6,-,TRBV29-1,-,CSVAVGGANVLTF,TGCAGCGTTGCCGTGGGTGGGGCCAACGTCCTGACTTTC
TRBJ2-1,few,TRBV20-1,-,CSGDNEQFF,TGCAGTGGCGATAATGAGCAGTTCTTC
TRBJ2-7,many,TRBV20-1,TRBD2,CSARTSGSSYEQYF,TGCAGTGCTCGGACTAGCGGGAGCAGTTACGAGCAGTACTTC
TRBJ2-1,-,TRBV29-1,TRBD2,CSVESSGLGNEQFF,TGCAGCGTTGAGTCTAGCGGGTTGGGCAATGAGCAGTTCTTC
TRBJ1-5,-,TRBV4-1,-,CASSQDPGAIQPQHF,TGCGCCAGCAGCCAAGATCCGGGGGCGATTCAGCCCCAGCATTTT
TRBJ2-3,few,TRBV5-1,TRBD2,CASSSFALAEGTDTQYF,TGCGCCAGCAGCTCGTTTGCACTAGCGGAAGGCACAGATACGCAGTATTTT
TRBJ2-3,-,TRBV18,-,CASSPSRPTTDTQYF,TGTGCCAGCTCACCGTCCAGGCCAACCACAGATACGCAGTATTTT
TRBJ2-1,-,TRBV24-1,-,CATSDLFRDPSGEQFF,TGTGCCACCAGTGATTTGTTCCGGGATCCCTCCGGAGAGCAGTTCTTC
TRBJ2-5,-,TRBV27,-,CASSLRDGKETQYF,TGTGCCAGCAGCCTCCGGGACGGAAAAGAGACCCAGTACTTC
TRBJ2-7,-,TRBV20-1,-,CSARVGSMAPSYEQYF,TGCAGTGCTAGAGTCGGCTCAATGGCTCCCTCCTACGAGCAGTACTTC
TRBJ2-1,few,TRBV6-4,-,CASRTYYPPTVGPECCNEQFF,TGTGCCAGCAGGACGTACTACCCCCCGACGGTGGGCCCAGAGTGTTGCAATGAGCAGTTCTTC
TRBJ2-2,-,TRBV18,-,CASSHENTGELFF,TGTGCCAGCTCACATGAGAACACCGGGGAGCTGTTTTTT
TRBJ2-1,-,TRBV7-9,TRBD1,CASSTIQDRIYNEQFF,TGTGCCAGCAGCACCATACAGGACAGGATCTACAATGAGCAGTTCTTC
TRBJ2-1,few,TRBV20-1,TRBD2,CSARALLAGDEQFF,TGCAGTGCTAGAGCCCTACTAGCGGGAGATGAGCAGTTCTTC
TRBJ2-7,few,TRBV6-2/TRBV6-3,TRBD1,CASSYGSLQQGNSGEQYF,TGTGCCAGCAGTTACGGCTCCTTACAACAGGGGAATTCCGGCGAGCAGTACTTC
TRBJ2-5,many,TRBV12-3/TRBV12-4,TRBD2,CASSLGEGGETQYF,TGTGCCAGCAGTTTGGGGGAGGGCGGGGAGACCCAGTACTTC
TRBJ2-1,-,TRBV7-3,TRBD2,CASSLGTGTSGNSYNEQFF,TGTGCCAGCAGCCTGGGTACCGGGACTAGCGGGAACTCCTACAATGAGCAGTTCTTC
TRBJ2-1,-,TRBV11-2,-,CASSEFSSYNEQFF,TGTGCCAGCAGCGAATTTAGCTCCTACAATGAGCAGTTCTTC
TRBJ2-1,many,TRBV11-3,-,CASSLGGARYNEQFF,TGTGCCAGCAGCTTAGGAGGGGCACGCTACAATGAGCAGTTCTTC
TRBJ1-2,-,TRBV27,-,CASSFQGGYYGYTF,TGTGCCAGCAGTTTCCAAGGGGGTTACTATGGCTACACCTTC
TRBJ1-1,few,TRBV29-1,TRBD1,CSAWGQGLEAFF,TGCAGCGCCTGGGGACAGGGCCTAGAAGCTTTCTTT
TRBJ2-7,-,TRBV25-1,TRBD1,CASSEYIRGGGYEQYF,TGTGCCAGCAGTGAATATATAAGAGGGGGCGGCTACGAGCAGTACTTC
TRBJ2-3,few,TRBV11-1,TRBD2,CASSLPFLDGTSLTDTQYF,TGTGCCAGCAGCCTCCCTTTCCTCGATGGGACTAGCCTGACAGATACGCAGTATTTT
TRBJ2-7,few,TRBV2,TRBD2,CARAPEGGSYEQYF,TGTGCCAGGGCCCCCGAGGGAGGGTCCTACGAGCAGTACTTC
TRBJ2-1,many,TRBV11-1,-,CASSLGQINEQFF,TGTGCCAGCAGCTTAGGACAGATCAATGAGCAGTTCTTC
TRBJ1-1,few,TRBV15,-,CATSREGFRDTEAFF,TGTGCCACCAGCAGAGAGGGGTTTCGGGACACTGAAGCTTTCTTT
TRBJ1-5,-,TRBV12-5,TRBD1,CASGPSRDRGGISNQPQHF,TGTGCTAGTGGACCGTCTAGGGACAGGGGGGGTATTAGCAATCAGCCCCAGCATTTT
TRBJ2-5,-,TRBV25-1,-,CASSEGQFWTTQYF,TGTGCCAGCAGTGAGGGGCAGTTCTGGACGACCCAGTACTTC
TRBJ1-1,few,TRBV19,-,CASSIGTRDTEAFF,TGTGCCAGTAGTATTGGGACCAGGGACACTGAAGCTTTCTTT
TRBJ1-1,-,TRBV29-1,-,CSVSYQGYTEAFF,TGCAGCGTTTCTTATCAGGGGTACACTGAAGCTTTCTTT
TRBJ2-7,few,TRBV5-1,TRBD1,CASRSGTGSYEQYF,TGCGCCAGCAGATCCGGGACAGGGTCCTACGAGCAGTACTTC
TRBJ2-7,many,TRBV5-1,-,CASSPSPGAYEQYF,TGCGCCAGCAGTCCGTCGCCAGGGGCCTACGAGCAGTACTTC
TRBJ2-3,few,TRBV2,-,CASSAGLSSVTDTQYF,TGTGCCAGCAGTGCAGGACTGTCTAGCGTCACAGATACGCAGTATTTT
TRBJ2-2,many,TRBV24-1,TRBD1,CATQGATGELFF,TGTGCCACCCAGGGGGCGACCGGGGAGCTGTTTTTT
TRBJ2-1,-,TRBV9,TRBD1,CASSVVTGGHNEQFF,TGTGCCAGCAGCGTAGTGACAGGGGGCCACAATGAGCAGTTCTTC
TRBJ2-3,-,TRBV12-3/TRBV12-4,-,CATSPSRETDTQYF,TGTGCCACCAGCCCTTCGAGGGAAACAGATACGCAGTATTTT
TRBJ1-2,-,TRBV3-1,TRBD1,CASSQDSSRGQGTANYGYTF,TGTGCCAGCAGCCAAGATTCTTCGCGGGGACAGGGGACAGCTAACTATGGCTACACCTTC